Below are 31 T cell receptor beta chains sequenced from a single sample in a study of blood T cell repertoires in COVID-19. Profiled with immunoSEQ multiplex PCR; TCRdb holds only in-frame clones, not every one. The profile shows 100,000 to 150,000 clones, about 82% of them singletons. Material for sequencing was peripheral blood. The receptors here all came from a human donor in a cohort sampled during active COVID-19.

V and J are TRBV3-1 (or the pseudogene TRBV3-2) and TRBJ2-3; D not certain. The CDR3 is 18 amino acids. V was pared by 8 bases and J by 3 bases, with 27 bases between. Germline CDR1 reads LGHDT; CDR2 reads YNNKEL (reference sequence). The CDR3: CASARGIGGPLGTDTQYF. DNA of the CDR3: TGTGCCAGCGCTCGAGGAATTGGCGGTCCCCTCGGGACAGATACGCAGTATTTT.

The CDR3 loop is CASSTLTSGPYNEQFF. CDR3 DNA sequence: TGTGCCAGCAGTACGTTAACTAGTGGCCCCTACAATGAGCAGTTCTTC. V usage is TRBV6-2 or TRBV6-3 and J usage is TRBJ2-1; D may be TRBD2 (5 bases). The CDR3 consists of 16 residues. Germline V CDR1 and CDR2: MNHEY, SVGEGT. Trimming stripped 5 bases from V and 2 bases from J, with 16 bases between.

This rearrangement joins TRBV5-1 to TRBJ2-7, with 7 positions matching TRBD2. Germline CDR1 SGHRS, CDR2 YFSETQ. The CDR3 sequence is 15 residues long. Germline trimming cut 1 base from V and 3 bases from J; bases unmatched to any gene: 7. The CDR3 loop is CASSLSTSVNYEQYF. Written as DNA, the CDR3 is TGCGCCAGCAGCTTGAGTACTAGCGTTAACTACGAGCAGTACTTC.

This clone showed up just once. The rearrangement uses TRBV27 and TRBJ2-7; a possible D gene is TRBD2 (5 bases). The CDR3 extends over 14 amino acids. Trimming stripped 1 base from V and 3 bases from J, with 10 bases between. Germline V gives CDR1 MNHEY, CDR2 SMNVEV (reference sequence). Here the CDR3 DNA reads TGTGCCAGCAGTTTATTGTCCCGGGGCTACGAGCAGTACTTC. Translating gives CASSLLSRGYEQYF.

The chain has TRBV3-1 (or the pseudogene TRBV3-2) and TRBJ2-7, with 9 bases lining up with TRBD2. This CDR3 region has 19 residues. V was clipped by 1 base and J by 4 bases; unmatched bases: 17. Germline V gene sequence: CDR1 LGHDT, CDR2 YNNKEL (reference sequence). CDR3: CASSQVDEPGTTSGYEQYF. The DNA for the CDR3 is TGTGCCAGCAGCCAAGTGGACGAACCAGGGACGACTAGCGGTTACGAGCAGTACTTC.

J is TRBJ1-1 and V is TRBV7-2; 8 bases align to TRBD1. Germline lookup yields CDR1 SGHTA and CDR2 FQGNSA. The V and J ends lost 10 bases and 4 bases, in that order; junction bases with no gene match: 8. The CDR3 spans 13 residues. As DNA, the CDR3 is TGTGCCACTGACAGGGGAGGGGTCACTGAAGCTTTCTTT. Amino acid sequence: CATDRGGVTEAFF.

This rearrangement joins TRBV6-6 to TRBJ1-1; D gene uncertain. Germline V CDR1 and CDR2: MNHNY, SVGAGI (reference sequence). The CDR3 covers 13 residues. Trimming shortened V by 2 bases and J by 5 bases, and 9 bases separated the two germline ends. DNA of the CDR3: TGTGCCAGCAGTTACCGGGGTTGGACTGAAGCTTTCTTT. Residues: CASSYRGWTEAFF.

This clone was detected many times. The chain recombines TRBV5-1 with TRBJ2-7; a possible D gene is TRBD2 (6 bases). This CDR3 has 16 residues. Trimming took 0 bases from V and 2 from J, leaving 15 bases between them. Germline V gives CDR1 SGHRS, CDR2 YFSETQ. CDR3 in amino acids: CASSLAGGLRAYEQYF. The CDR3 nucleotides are TGCGCCAGCAGCTTGGCCGGAGGGTTAAGGGCCTACGAGCAGTACTTC.

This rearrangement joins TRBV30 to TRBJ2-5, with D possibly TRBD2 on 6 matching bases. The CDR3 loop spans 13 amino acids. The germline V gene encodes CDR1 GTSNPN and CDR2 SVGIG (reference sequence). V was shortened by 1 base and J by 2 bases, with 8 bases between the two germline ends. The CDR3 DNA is TGTGCCTGGAGTGCCGGACTACAAGAGACCCAGTACTTC. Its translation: CAWSAGLQETQYF.

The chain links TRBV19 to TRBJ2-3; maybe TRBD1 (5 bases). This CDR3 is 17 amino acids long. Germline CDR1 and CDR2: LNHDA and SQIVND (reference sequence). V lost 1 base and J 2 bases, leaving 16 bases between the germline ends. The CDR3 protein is CASSIGGRVLSTDTQYF. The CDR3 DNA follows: TGTGCCAGTAGTATAGGGGGCAGGGTGCTTTCCACAGATACGCAGTATTTT.

The CDR3 is CASSLRFLGPSGETQYF. The DNA for the CDR3 is TGTGCCAGCAGCTTACGGTTCCTGGGGCCAAGTGGAGAGACCCAGTACTTC. The chain combines TRBV7-9 with TRBJ2-5; D is possibly TRBD1 (5 bases). CDR3 length: 17 amino acids. Germline V gene lookup returns CDR1 SEHNR and CDR2 FQNEAQ (reference sequence). Trimming removed 2 bases at V and 4 bases at J, with 20 bases between.

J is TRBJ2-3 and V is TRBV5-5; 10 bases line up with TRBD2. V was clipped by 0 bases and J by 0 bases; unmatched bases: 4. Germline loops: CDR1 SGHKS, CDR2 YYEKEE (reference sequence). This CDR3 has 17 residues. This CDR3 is CASSLAAGGTSTDTQYF. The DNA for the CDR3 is TGTGCCAGCAGCTTGGCAGCGGGAGGGACTAGCACAGATACGCAGTATTTT.

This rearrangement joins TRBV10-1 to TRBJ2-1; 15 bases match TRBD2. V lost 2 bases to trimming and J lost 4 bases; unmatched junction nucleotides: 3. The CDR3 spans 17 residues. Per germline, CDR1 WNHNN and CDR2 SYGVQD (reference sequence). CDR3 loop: CASSEGTSGRLYNEQFF. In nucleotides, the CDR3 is TGCGCCAGCAGTGAGGGGACTAGCGGGAGGTTGTACAATGAGCAGTTCTTC.

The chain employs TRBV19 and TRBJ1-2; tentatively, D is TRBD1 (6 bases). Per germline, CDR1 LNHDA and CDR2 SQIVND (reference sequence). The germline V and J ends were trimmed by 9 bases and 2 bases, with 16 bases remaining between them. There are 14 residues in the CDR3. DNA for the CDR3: TGTGCCAGCAATCAACAGGGCAACAACTATGGCTACACCTTC. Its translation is CASNQQGNNYGYTF.

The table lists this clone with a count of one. The CDR3 DNA sequence: TGTGCCAGCAGTCCCCCCGGGGCCGGGGGGATCTGGGGCTACACCTTC. Translation: CASSPPGAGGIWGYTF. V and J are TRBV28 and TRBJ1-2; D may be TRBD1 (5 bases). The V gene's germline CDR1 is MDHEN and CDR2 SYDVKM. The CDR3 spans 16 residues. V lost 5 bases and J lost 8, with 24 bases in between.

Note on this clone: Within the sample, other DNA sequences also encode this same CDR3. CDR3 protein: CASSEGVYEQYF. Here the CDR3 DNA reads TGTGCCAGCAGCGAGGGCGTCTACGAGCAGTACTTC. This chain uses TRBV6-2 or TRBV6-3 with TRBJ2-7; the D gene is possibly TRBD2 (5 bases). Trimming took off 6 bases at V and 3 bases at J, with 9 bases between the two ends. Germline CDR1 MNHEY, CDR2 SVGEGT. The CDR3 runs to 12 residues.

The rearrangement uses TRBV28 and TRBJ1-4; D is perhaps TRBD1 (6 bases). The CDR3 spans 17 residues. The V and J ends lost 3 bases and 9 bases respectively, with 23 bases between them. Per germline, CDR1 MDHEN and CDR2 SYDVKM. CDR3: CASSLSLGGQPTQKLFF. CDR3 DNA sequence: TGTGCCAGCAGTTTGTCCCTCGGAGGACAGCCTACTCAAAAACTGTTTTTT.

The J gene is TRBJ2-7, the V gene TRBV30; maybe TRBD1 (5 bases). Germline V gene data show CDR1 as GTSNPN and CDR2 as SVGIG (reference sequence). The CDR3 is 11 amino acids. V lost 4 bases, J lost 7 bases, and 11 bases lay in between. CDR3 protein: CAWKGLGEQYF. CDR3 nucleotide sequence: TGTGCCTGGAAGGGGCTGGGGGAGCAGTACTTC.

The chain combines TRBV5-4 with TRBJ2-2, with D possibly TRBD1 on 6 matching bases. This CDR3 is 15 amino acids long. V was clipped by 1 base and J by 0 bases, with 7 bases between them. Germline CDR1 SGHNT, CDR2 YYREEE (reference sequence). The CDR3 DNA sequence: TGTGCCAGCAGCTTGAGGGGGACGAACACCGGGGAGCTGTTTTTT. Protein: CASSLRGTNTGELFF. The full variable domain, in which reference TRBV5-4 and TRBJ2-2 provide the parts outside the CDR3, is ETGVTQSPTHLIKTRGQQVTLRCSSQSGHNTVSWYQQALGQGPQFIFQYYREEENGRGNFPPRFSGLQFPNYSSELNVNALELDDSALYLCASSLRGTNTGELFFGEGSRLTVL.

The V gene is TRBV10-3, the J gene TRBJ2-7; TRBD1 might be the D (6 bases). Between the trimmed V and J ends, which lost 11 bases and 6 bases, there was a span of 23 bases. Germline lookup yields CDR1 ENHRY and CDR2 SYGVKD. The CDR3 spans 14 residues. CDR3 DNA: TGTGCCGCAATGATGGGACACGGGCTTTTCGAGCAGTACTTC. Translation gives CAAMMGHGLFEQYF.

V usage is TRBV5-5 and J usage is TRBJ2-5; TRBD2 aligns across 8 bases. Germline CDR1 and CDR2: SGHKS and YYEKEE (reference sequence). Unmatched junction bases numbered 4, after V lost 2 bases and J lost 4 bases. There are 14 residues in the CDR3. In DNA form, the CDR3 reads TGTGCCAGCAGCTTTACCGCGGGAGGAGAGACCCAGTACTTC. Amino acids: CASSFTAGGETQYF.

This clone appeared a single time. The CDR3 sequence: CSVHRELYNSPLHF. In nucleotides, the CDR3 is TGCAGCGTCCACAGGGAACTTTATAATTCACCCCTCCACTTT. The chain carries TRBV29-1 and TRBJ1-6, with D perhaps TRBD1 (6 bases). The CDR3 loop spans 14 amino acids. V shed 6 bases and J shed 4 bases, with 13 bases lying between them. Germline CDR1 is SQVTM and CDR2 is ANQGSEA.

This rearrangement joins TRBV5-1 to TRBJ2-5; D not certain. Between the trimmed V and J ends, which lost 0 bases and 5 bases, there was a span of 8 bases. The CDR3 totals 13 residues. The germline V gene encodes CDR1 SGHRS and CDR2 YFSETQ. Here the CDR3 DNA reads TGCGCCAGCAGCTTGGGACTGGAGGAGACCCAGTACTTC. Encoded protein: CASSLGLEETQYF.

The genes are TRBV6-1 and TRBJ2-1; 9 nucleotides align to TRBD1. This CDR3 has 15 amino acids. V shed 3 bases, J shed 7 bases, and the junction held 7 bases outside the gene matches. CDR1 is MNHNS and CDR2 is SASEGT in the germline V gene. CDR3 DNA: TGTGCCAGCAGTGAGAGGGACAGGGAGGGAAATGAGCAGTTCTTC. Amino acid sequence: CASSERDREGNEQFF.

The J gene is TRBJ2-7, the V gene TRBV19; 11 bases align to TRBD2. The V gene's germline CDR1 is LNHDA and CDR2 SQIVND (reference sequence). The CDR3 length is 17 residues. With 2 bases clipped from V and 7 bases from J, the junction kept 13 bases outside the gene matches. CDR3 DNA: TGTGCCAGTAGTATAAGGGAGACTAGCGGGAATCTAGGGGAGCAGTACTTC. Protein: CASSIRETSGNLGEQYF.

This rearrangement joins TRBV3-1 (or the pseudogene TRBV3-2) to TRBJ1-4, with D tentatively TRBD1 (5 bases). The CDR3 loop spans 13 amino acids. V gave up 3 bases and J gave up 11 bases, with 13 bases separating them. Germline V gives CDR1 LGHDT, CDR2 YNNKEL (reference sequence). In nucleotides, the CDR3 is TGTGCCAGCAGCCAGCTGCGGGGGGTGAAACTGTTTTTT. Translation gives CASSQLRGVKLFF.

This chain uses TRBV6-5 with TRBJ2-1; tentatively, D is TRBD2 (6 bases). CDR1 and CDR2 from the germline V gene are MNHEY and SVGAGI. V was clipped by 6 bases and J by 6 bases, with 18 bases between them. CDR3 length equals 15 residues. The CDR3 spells CASSPSGSGGNEQFF. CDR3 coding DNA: TGTGCCAGCAGCCCCTCTGGGTCCGGGGGCAATGAGCAGTTCTTC.

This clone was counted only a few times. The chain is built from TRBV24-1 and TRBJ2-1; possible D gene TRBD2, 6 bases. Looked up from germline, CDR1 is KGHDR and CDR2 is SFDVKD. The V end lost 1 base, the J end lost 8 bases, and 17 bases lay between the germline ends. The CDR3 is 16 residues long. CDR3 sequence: CATSDLVGREVYEQFF. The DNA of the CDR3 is TGTGCCACCAGTGATTTAGTAGGCAGGGAGGTTTATGAGCAGTTCTTC.

DNA for the CDR3: TGTGCCAGCAGTCCCGGCAGGGGTTCAGGAAACACCATATATTTT. It specifies CASSPGRGSGNTIYF. This chain connects TRBV6-5 to TRBJ1-3; D may be TRBD1 (6 bases). The germline gives CDR1 MNHEY, CDR2 SVGAGI. V lost 5 bases and J 4 bases, leaving 15 bases between the germline ends. CDR3 length equals 15 residues.

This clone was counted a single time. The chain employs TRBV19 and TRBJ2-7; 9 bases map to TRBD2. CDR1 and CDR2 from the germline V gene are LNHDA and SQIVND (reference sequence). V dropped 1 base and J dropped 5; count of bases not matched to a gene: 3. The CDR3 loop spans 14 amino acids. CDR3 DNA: TGTGCCAGTAGTATAGGGACTAGCGAGGACGAGCAGTACTTC. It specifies CASSIGTSEDEQYF.

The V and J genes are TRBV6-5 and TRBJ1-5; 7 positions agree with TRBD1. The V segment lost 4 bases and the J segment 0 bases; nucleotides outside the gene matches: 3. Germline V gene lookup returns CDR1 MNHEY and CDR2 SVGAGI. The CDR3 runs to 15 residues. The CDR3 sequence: CASSLTGNSNQPQHF. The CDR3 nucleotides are TGTGCCAGCAGTTTGACAGGGAATAGCAATCAGCCCCAGCATTTT.